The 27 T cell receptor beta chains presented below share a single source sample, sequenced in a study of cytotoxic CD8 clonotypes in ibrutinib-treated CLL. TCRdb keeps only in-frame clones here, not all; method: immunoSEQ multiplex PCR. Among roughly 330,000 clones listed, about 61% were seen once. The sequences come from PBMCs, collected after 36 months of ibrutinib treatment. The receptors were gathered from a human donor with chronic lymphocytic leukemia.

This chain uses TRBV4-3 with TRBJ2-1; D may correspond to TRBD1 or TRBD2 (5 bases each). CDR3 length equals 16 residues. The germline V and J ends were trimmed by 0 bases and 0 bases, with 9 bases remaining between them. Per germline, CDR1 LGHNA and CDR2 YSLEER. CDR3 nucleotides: TGCGCCAGCAGCCAAGACGCAGGGAGCTCCTACAATGAGCAGTTCTTC. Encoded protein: CASSQDAGSSYNEQFF.

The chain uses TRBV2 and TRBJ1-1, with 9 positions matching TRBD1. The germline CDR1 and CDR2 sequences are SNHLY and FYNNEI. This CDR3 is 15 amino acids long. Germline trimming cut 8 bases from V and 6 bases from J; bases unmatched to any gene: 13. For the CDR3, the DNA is TGTGCCAGCCCCCGGGACAGGGAACTATACGCTGAAGCTTTCTTT. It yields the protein CASPRDRELYAEAFF.

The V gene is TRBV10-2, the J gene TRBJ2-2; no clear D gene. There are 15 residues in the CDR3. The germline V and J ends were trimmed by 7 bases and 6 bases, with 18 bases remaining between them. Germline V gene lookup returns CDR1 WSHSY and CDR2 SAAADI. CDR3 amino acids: CASMVLGQGSGELFF. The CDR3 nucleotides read TGCGCCAGCATGGTATTAGGTCAAGGGTCCGGGGAGCTGTTTTTT.

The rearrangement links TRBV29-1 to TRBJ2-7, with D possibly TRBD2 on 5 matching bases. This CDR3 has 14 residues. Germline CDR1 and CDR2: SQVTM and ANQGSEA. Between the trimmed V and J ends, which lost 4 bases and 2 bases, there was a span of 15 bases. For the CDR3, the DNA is TGCAGCGTTGTGAGAGGGTCAAACGCCTACGAGCAGTACTTC. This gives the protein CSVVRGSNAYEQYF.

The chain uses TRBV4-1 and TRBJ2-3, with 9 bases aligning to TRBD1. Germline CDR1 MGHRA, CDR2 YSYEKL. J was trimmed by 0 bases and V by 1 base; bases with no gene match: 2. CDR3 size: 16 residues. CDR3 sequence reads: CASSQGTGASTDTQYF. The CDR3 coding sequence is TGCGCCAGCAGCCAAGGGACAGGGGCAAGCACAGATACGCAGTATTTT.

CDR3 region: CASSQDRTGATSSYNEQFF. The CDR3 DNA reads TGCGCCAGCAGCCAAGATCGTACGGGGGCCACGAGCTCCTACAATGAGCAGTTCTTC. The gene calls are TRBV4-3 and TRBJ2-1, with D tentatively TRBD1 or TRBD2 (6 bases each). The CDR3 is 19 residues long. From germline, CDR1 is LGHNA and CDR2 YSLEER. Trimming shortened V by 0 bases and J by 0 bases, and 18 bases separated the two germline ends.

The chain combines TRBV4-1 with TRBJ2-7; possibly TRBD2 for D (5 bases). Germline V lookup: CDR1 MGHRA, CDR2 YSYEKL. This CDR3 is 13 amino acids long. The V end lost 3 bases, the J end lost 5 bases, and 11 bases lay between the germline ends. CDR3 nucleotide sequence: TGCGCCAGCAGCCACTCCCGGCGGGACGAGCAGTACTTC. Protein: CASSHSRRDEQYF.

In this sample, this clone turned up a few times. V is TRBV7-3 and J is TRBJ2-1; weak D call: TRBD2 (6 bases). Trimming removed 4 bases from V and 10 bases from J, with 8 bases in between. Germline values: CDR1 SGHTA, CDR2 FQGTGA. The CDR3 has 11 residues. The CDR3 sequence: CASSSRGEQFF. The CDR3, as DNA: TGTGCCAGCAGCTCCCGGGGGGAGCAGTTCTTC.

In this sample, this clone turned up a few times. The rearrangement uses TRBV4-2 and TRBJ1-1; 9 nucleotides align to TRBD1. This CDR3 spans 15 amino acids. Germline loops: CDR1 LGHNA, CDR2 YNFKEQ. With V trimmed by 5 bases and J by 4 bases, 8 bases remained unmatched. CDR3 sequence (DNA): TGTGCCAGCAGCAAAACAGGGGGCTTCGTCACTGAAGCTTTCTTT. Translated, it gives CASSKTGGFVTEAFF.

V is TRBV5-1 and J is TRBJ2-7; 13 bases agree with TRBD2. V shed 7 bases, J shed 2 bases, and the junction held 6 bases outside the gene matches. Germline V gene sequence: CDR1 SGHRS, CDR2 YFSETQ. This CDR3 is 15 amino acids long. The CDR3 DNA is TGCGCCAGCCGAAGGACTAGCGGGAGTACCTACGAGCAGTACTTC. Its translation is CASRRTSGSTYEQYF.

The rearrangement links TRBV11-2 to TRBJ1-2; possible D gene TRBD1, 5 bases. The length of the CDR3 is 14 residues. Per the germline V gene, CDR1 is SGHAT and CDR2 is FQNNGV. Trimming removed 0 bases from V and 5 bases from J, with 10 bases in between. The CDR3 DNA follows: TGTGCCAGCAGCTTAGATTGGGGCGTATATGGCTACACCTTC. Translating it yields CASSLDWGVYGYTF.

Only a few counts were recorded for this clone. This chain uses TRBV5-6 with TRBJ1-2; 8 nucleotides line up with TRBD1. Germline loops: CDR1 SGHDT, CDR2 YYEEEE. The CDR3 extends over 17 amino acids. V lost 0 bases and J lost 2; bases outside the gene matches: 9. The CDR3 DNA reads TGTGCCAGCAGCTTGGAAGGCCCGGGACAGGTAAACTATGGCTACACCTTC. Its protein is CASSLEGPGQVNYGYTF. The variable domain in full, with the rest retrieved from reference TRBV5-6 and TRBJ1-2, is DAGVTQSPTHLIKTRGQQVTLRCSPKSGHDTVSWYQQALGQGPQFIFQYYEEEERQRGNFPDRFSGHQFPNYSSELNVNALLLGDSALYLCASSLEGPGQVNYGYTFGSGTRLTVV.

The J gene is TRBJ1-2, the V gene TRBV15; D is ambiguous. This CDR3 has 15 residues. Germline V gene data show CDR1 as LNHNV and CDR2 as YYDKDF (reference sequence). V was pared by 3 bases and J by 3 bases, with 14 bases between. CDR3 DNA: TGTGCCACCAGCAGCTACTGGGCGGCAGACTATGGCTACACCTTC. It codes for CATSSYWAADYGYTF.

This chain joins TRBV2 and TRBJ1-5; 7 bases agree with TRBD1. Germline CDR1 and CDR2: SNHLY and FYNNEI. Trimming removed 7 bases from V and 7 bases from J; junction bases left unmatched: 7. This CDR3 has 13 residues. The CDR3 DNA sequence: TGTGCCAGCAAGAGGGGGCTGATGCAGCCCCAGCATTTT. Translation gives CASKRGLMQPQHF.

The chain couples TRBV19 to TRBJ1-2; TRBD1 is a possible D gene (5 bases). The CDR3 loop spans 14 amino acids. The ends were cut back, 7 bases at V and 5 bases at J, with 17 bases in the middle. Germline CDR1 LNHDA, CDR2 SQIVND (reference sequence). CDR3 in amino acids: CASTPDRTRYGYTF. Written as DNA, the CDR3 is TGTGCCAGTACCCCCGACAGAACTCGTTATGGCTACACCTTC. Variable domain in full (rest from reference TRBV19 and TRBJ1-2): DGGITQSPKYLFRKEGQNVTLSCEQNLNHDAMYWYRQDPGQGLRLIYYSQIVNDFQKGDIAEGYSVSREKKESFPLTVTSAQKNPTAFYLCASTPDRTRYGYTFGSGTRLTVV.

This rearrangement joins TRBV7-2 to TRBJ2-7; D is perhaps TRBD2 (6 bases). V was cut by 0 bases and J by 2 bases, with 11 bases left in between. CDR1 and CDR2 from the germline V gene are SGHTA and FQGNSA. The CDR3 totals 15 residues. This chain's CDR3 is CASSLAGLPAYEQYF. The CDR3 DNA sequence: TGTGCCAGCAGCTTAGCCGGACTACCAGCCTACGAGCAGTACTTC.

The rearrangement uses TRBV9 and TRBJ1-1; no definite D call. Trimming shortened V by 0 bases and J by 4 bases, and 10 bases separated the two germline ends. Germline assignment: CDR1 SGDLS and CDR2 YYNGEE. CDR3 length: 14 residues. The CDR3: CASSVGVMSTEAFF. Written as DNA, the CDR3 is TGTGCCAGCAGCGTAGGAGTCATGAGCACTGAAGCTTTCTTT.

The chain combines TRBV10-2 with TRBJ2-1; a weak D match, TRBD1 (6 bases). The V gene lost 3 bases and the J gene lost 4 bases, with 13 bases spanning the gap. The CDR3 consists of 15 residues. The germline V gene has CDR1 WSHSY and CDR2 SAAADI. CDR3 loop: CASSDRRGQYNEQFF. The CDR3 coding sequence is TGCGCCAGCAGTGATAGGCGAGGACAGTACAATGAGCAGTTCTTC.

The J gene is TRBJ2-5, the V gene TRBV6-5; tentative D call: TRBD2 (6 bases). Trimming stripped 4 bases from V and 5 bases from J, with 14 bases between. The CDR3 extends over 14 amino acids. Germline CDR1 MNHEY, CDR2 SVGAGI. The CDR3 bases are TGTGCCAGCAGTTCCCCGGGAGCTTGGGAGACCCAGTACTTC. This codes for CASSSPGAWETQYF.

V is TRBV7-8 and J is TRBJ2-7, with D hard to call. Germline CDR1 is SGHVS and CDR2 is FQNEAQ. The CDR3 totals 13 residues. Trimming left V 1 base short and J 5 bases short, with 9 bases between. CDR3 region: CASSLGGMDEQYF. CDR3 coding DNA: TGTGCCAGCAGCTTAGGAGGAATGGACGAGCAGTACTTC.

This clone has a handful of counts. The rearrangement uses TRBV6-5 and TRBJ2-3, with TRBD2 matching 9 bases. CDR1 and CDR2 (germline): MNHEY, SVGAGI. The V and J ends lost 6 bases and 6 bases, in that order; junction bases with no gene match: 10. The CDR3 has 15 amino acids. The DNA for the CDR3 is TGTGCCAGCAGATTAAGCGGGGGGCCGTCCGATACGCAGTATTTT. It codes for CASRLSGGPSDTQYF.

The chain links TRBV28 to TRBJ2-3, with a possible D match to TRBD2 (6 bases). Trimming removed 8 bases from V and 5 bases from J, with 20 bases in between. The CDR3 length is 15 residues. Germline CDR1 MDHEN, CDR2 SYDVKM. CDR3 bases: TGTGCCAGCTGGGGTAATCGGGGAGGAAGAGATACGCAGTATTTT. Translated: CASWGNRGGRDTQYF.

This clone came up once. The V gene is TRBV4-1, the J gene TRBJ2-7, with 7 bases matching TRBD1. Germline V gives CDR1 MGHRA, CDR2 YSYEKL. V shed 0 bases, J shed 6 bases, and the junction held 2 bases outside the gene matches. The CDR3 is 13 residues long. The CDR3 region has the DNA TGCGCCAGCAGCCAAGAGCAGGGGGTCGAGCAGTACTTC. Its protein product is CASSQEQGVEQYF.

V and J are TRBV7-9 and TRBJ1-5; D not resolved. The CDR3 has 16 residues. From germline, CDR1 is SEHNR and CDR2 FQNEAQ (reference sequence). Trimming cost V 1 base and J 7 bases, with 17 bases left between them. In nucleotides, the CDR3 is TGTGCCAGCAGCTTAGTTACGGCCTTGGTGCGACAGCCCCAGCATTTT. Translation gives CASSLVTALVRQPQHF. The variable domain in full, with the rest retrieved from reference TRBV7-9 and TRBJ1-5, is DTGVSQNPRHKITKRGQNVTFRCDPISEHNRLYWYRQTLGQGPEFLTYFQNEAQLEKSRLLSDRFSAERPKGSFSTLEIQRTEQGDSAMYLCASSLVTALVRQPQHFGDGTRLSIL.

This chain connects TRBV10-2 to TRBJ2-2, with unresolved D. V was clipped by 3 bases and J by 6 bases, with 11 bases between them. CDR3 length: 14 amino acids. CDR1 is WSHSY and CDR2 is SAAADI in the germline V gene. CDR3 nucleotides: TGCGCCAGCAGTGAAGCCTCTTGGGCCGGGGAGCTGTTTTTT. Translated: CASSEASWAGELFF.

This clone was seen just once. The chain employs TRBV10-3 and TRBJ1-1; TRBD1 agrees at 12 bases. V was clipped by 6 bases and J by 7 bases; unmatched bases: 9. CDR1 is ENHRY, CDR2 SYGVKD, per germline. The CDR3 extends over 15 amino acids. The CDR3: CAIRAGTGGLGEAFF. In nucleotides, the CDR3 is TGTGCCATCAGGGCCGGGACAGGGGGCCTTGGTGAAGCTTTCTTT.

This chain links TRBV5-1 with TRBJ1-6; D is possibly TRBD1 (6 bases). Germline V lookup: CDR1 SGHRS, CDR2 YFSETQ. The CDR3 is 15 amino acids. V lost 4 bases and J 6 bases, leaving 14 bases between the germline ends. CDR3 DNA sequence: TGCGCCAGCAGCCCGGACGCAGGGGTTAATTCACCCCTCCACTTT. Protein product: CASSPDAGVNSPLHF. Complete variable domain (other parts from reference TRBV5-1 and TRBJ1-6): KAGVTQTPRYLIKTRGQQVTLSCSPISGHRSVSWYQQTPGQGLQFLFEYFSETQRNKGNFPGRFSGRQFSNSRSEMNVSTLELGDSALYLCASSPDAGVNSPLHFGNGTRLTVT.